The present T cell receptor (beta chain) was sequenced within a study of cytomegalovirus exposure and HLA in healthy donors (dated by TCRdb to 2015 to 2018). Some background on the complete study: A later analysis indicated that the 130 or so validation repertoires were generated on the platform also employed for the roughly 730 repertoires of the first cohort. The study aimed to test whether cataloging public T cell receptors could reveal signatures of past pathogen exposure. Besides the first cohort of approximately 670 subjects, a separate validation cohort made up of 95 to 150 different subjects was used. To predict cytomegalovirus infection status, the study combined high-throughput TCR immunosequencing, statistical association of individual TCRs with disease status, and machine learning. Broad study findings and their caveats: Most TCR sequences were seen in very few donors, while some public TCRs were found in many individuals. Cytomegalovirus status was reported to be diagnosed by the classifier with high specificity and sensitivity in both the original and validation cohorts. A later analysis lacked HLA typing for the validation cohort, so it scored co-occurrence in that cohort across all 120 repertoires. A total of 150 to 200 TCR beta chains were listed by the study as associated with cytomegalovirus. A later analysis found that TCRs clustered in the first cohort also tended to co-occur in the 130 or so validation repertoires, with 94% of cluster scores above 0. In vitro tests confirmed that three of the cytomegalovirus-associated TCR beta chains recognize cytomegalovirus antigens. It was suggested by the authors that the approach could potentially be generalized to other disease states and immunological phenotypes.

The library was prepared using the immunoSEQ multiplex PCR assay. The study's processing was this. To diagnose cytomegalovirus status from the catalog of TCR beta chain sequences, a statistical classification framework was built. TCRdb took this table from immuneACCESS and kept in-frame rearrangements with V and J called. Such tables lack part of the clones; where checked against another copy, unresolved V genes explain under half of the gap, and the rest is unexplained. The D gene and trimming were derived from the DNA, and the V and J assignments and clone size from that table. This sample has roughly 60,000 clones in its table, and about 95% of those were observed once. The top ten clones comprise approximately 1.2% of the sample. Remarks on this clone: The target of this receptor is not known. Base qualities are not provided; no much larger clone lies one nucleotide away.

Donors formed part of the validation cohort, which comprised 120 subjects and was distinct from the first cohort of under 800 subjects. According to the germline V gene (reference sequence), CDR1 reads SGHNT and CDR2 reads YYREEE. V drops 2 bases and J drops 4 bases, leaving 15 bases in between. Taken from cysteine to phenylalanine, the CDR3 has 16 residues. The kept DNA is CDR3 alone, 48 bases in frame from the first base. The specimen was PBMCs. The receptor comes from a woman aged 18 to 35 in good health and CMV-seronegative. The rearranged chain carries TRBV5-4 and TRBJ2-2; the best D guess is TRBD2, with 7 bases matching. The DNA sequence is TGTGCCAGCAGCTTTGAGGGGGGGCGGGGCACCGGGGAGCTGTTTTTT. This translates into CASSFEGGRGTGELFF.